This T cell receptor beta chain was documented in a study of cytomegalovirus exposure and HLA in healthy donors. Researchers ran the PCR with 60 Vbeta and 13 Jbeta primers. Profiled with immunoSEQ multiplex PCR; TCRdb holds only in-frame clones, not every one. The sample has about 140,000 clones; approximately 75% are singletons. Germline-derived CDR1 and CDR2 are MNHNS and SASEGT. V lost 6 bases to trimming and J lost 5 bases, with 13 bases between them. This CDR3 comprises 13 residues. The chain links TRBV6-1 to TRBJ1-1, with D maybe TRBD1 (5 bases). The origin of this receptor is a male donor in good health and CMV-seronegative. Input material: PBMCs. CDR3 sequence (DNA): TGTGCCAGCAGAGAGACCCCAGGGACTGAAGCTTTCTTT. This translates into CASRETPGTEAFF.